The rows below give T cell receptor beta chains drawn from one sample of a study of shared clonotypes between healthy human individuals. TCRdb keeps only in-frame clones here, not all; method: immunoSEQ multiplex PCR. The table records about 2.2 million clones, about 94% of them present only once. The sample taken for sequencing was naive CD8+ T cells from PBMCs. All receptors derive from a man younger than 30 in good health. Some clones in this sample may be carry-over from other donors' samples. Each CDR3 is given with its conserved first and last residue. Fields, in order: D gene, clone size, V gene, J gene, CDR3 protein, CDR3 DNA. D genes are given only for firm matches. Clone size is stated in some rows and not others, as once, few, many or a class when expanded.

d_gene: .
abundance: .
v_gene: TRBV4-1
j_gene: TRBJ1-3
CDR3aa: CASSLQAGAVGNTIYF
CDR3nt: TGCGCCAGCAGCCTTCAAGCTGGGGCGGTCGGAAACACCATATATTTT

d_gene: .
abundance: .
v_gene: TRBV10-3
j_gene: TRBJ1-4
CDR3aa: CAIGGLGEKLFF
CDR3nt: TGTGCCATCGGGGGGTTGGGAGAAAAACTGTTTTTT

d_gene: .
abundance: .
v_gene: TRBV4-1
j_gene: TRBJ1-5
CDR3aa: CASSALSNQPQHF
CDR3nt: TGCGCCAGCAGCGCCCTTAGCAATCAGCCCCAGCATTTT

d_gene: TRBD1
abundance: once
v_gene: TRBV6-5
j_gene: TRBJ1-2
CDR3aa: CASRADRAEGYTF
CDR3nt: TGTGCCAGCAGAGCCGACAGGGCTGAAGGCTACACCTTC

d_gene: TRBD1
abundance: .
v_gene: TRBV4-1
j_gene: TRBJ2-7
CDR3aa: CASSRTGAYEQYF
CDR3nt: TGCGCCAGCAGCCGGACAGGGGCCTACGAGCAGTACTTC

d_gene: .
abundance: .
v_gene: TRBV9
j_gene: TRBJ2-3
CDR3aa: CASSVGASPTDTQYF
CDR3nt: TGTGCCAGCAGCGTAGGAGCTTCACCCACAGATACGCAGTATTTT

d_gene: .
abundance: .
v_gene: TRBV7-9
j_gene: TRBJ2-3
CDR3aa: CASSPDLGEIWGTDTQYF
CDR3nt: TGTGCCAGCAGCCCCGACCTGGGGGAGATATGGGGAACAGATACGCAGTATTTT

d_gene: .
abundance: .
v_gene: TRBV10-3
j_gene: TRBJ2-1
CDR3aa: CAISESGGEQFF
CDR3nt: TGTGCCATCAGTGAGTCAGGGGGGGAGCAGTTCTTC

d_gene: .
abundance: few
v_gene: TRBV9
j_gene: TRBJ1-4
CDR3aa: CASSGGTSSLNEKLFF
CDR3nt: TGTGCCAGCAGCGGCGGTACGAGTTCGTTAAATGAAAAACTGTTTTTT

d_gene: .
abundance: .
v_gene: TRBV5-1
j_gene: TRBJ1-2
CDR3aa: CASSLGYYGYTF
CDR3nt: TGCGCCAGCAGTTTAGGGTACTATGGCTACACCTTC

d_gene: TRBD2
abundance: .
v_gene: TRBV29-1
j_gene: TRBJ2-1
CDR3aa: CSVEDPGTSGPFYNEQFF
CDR3nt: TGCAGCGTTGAAGACCCTGGGACTAGCGGGCCTTTTTACAATGAGCAGTTCTTC

d_gene: .
abundance: .
v_gene: TRBV21-1
j_gene: TRBJ1-1
CDR3aa: CASSKREMGRKDTEAFF
CDR3nt: TGTGCCAGCAGCAAAAGAGAGATGGGCCGGAAGGACACTGAAGCTTTCTTT

d_gene: .
abundance: .
v_gene: TRBV27
j_gene: TRBJ1-1
CDR3aa: CASSLSIGGTEAFF
CDR3nt: TGTGCCAGCAGTCTTTCTATTGGAGGCACTGAAGCTTTCTTT

d_gene: .
abundance: once
v_gene: TRBV19
j_gene: TRBJ1-2
CDR3aa: CASSPYRDGFYGYTF
CDR3nt: TGTGCCAGTAGTCCCTACCGGGACGGCTTCTATGGCTACACCTTC

d_gene: .
abundance: .
v_gene: TRBV19
j_gene: TRBJ2-7
CDR3aa: CASSAGQSYEQYF
CDR3nt: TGTGCCAGTAGTGCCGGACAGTCCTACGAGCAGTACTTC

d_gene: .
abundance: .
v_gene: TRBV4-1
j_gene: TRBJ1-6
CDR3aa: CASSPREPHSGSPLHF
CDR3nt: TGCGCCAGCAGCCCACGGGAACCACACTCGGGTTCACCCCTCCACTTT

d_gene: .
abundance: .
v_gene: TRBV28
j_gene: TRBJ2-7
CDR3aa: CASSFIQYEQYF
CDR3nt: TGTGCCAGCAGTTTTATTCAGTACGAGCAGTACTTC

d_gene: TRBD1
abundance: .
v_gene: TRBV6-1
j_gene: TRBJ2-5
CDR3aa: CASSEMDRGTQYF
CDR3nt: TGTGCCAGCAGTGAAATGGACAGGGGGACCCAGTACTTC

d_gene: .
abundance: once
v_gene: TRBV28
j_gene: TRBJ2-4
CDR3aa: CASTTRLEAANIQYF
CDR3nt: TGTGCCAGCACGACCCGTTTGGAAGCGGCAAACATTCAGTACTTC

d_gene: TRBD1
abundance: .
v_gene: TRBV27
j_gene: TRBJ2-2
CDR3aa: CASSVLETGGDTGELFF
CDR3nt: TGTGCCAGCAGTGTCCTCGAAACAGGGGGCGACACCGGGGAGCTGTTTTTT

d_gene: TRBD1
abundance: once
v_gene: TRBV28
j_gene: TRBJ1-2
CDR3aa: CATLTGNYGYTF
CDR3nt: TGTGCCACCTTGACAGGGAACTATGGCTACACCTTC

d_gene: .
abundance: .
v_gene: TRBV27
j_gene: TRBJ1-2
CDR3aa: CASSPSTGHANYGYTF
CDR3nt: TGTGCCAGCAGTCCATCGACAGGTCATGCTAACTATGGCTACACCTTC

d_gene: .
abundance: .
v_gene: TRBV4-3
j_gene: TRBJ2-7
CDR3aa: CASSQDPPSAEAFTYEQYF
CDR3nt: TGCGCCAGCAGCCAAGATCCGCCCTCGGCGGAGGCTTTTACCTACGAGCAGTACTTC

d_gene: .
abundance: .
v_gene: TRBV28
j_gene: TRBJ2-7
CDR3aa: CASSFHRDSHYEQYF
CDR3nt: TGTGCCAGCAGTTTCCACCGGGACTCCCACTACGAGCAGTACTTC

d_gene: .
abundance: .
v_gene: TRBV13
j_gene: TRBJ2-1
CDR3aa: CASSLVAVAYNEQFF
CDR3nt: TGTGCCAGCAGCTTAGTAGCAGTGGCCTACAATGAGCAGTTCTTC

d_gene: .
abundance: .
v_gene: TRBV6-5
j_gene: TRBJ2-3
CDR3aa: CASTAVSSAQYF
CDR3nt: TGTGCCAGCACCGCCGTTTCTTCGGCGCAGTATTTT

d_gene: TRBD2
abundance: .
v_gene: TRBV4-1
j_gene: TRBJ2-3
CDR3aa: CASSQRLALTPTDTQYF
CDR3nt: TGCGCCAGCAGCCAACGACTAGCGCTAACGCCCACAGATACGCAGTATTTT

d_gene: .
abundance: once
v_gene: TRBV27
j_gene: TRBJ2-2
CDR3aa: CASSFLFSSGELFF
CDR3nt: TGTGCCAGCAGTTTCTTGTTTAGTAGCGGGGAGCTGTTTTTT

d_gene: .
abundance: .
v_gene: TRBV9
j_gene: TRBJ1-5
CDR3aa: CASSVGGVQPQHF
CDR3nt: TGTGCCAGCAGCGTAGGTGGGGTTCAGCCCCAGCATTTT

d_gene: .
abundance: .
v_gene: TRBV7-9
j_gene: TRBJ1-1
CDR3aa: CASSLWGNPEAFF
CDR3nt: TGTGCCAGCAGCTTATGGGGGAATCCTGAAGCTTTCTTT

d_gene: .
abundance: .
v_gene: TRBV9
j_gene: TRBJ2-3
CDR3aa: CASSVGSDTQYF
CDR3nt: TGTGCCAGCAGCGTAGGGTCGGATACGCAGTATTTT

d_gene: .
abundance: .
v_gene: TRBV9
j_gene: TRBJ1-1
CDR3aa: CASSVTESAPEAFF
CDR3nt: TGTGCCAGCAGCGTAACTGAGAGTGCCCCTGAAGCTTTCTTT

d_gene: .
abundance: .
v_gene: TRBV7-9
j_gene: TRBJ2-7
CDR3aa: CASNSGVPWEQYF
CDR3nt: TGTGCCAGCAACTCAGGCGTACCGTGGGAGCAGTACTTC

d_gene: TRBD2
abundance: once
v_gene: TRBV5-4
j_gene: TRBJ2-1
CDR3aa: CASSDHPGLAGVWEQFF
CDR3nt: TGTGCCAGCAGCGACCACCCGGGACTAGCGGGAGTCTGGGAGCAGTTCTTC

d_gene: .
abundance: .
v_gene: TRBV28
j_gene: TRBJ1-1
CDR3aa: CASSPRLEGEAFF
CDR3nt: TGTGCCAGCAGTCCAAGACTGGAAGGGGAAGCTTTCTTT

d_gene: TRBD1
abundance: .
v_gene: TRBV27
j_gene: TRBJ2-1
CDR3aa: CASSLFAGTGTYNEQFF
CDR3nt: TGTGCCAGCAGTTTATTCGCCGGGACAGGGACCTACAATGAGCAGTTCTTC

d_gene: TRBD2
abundance: .
v_gene: TRBV6-1
j_gene: TRBJ2-7
CDR3aa: CASSRTSVYEQYF
CDR3nt: TGTGCCAGCAGCAGGACTAGTGTCTACGAGCAGTACTTC

d_gene: .
abundance: .
v_gene: TRBV4-3
j_gene: TRBJ1-5
CDR3aa: CASSQEIGWQPQHF
CDR3nt: TGCGCCAGCAGCCAGGAAATCGGCTGGCAGCCCCAGCATTTT

d_gene: TRBD1
abundance: .
v_gene: TRBV9
j_gene: TRBJ2-2
CDR3aa: CASDRGNTGELFF
CDR3nt: TGTGCCAGCGACAGGGGGAACACCGGGGAGCTGTTTTTT

d_gene: .
abundance: .
v_gene: TRBV5-1
j_gene: TRBJ2-7
CDR3aa: CASSGGVNSYEQYF
CDR3nt: TGCGCCAGCAGTGGGGGTGTAAACTCCTACGAGCAGTACTTC

d_gene: .
abundance: .
v_gene: TRBV4-1
j_gene: TRBJ1-1
CDR3aa: CASSQSLRGRPSADTEAFF
CDR3nt: TGCGCCAGCAGCCAATCGCTTCGGGGGCGGCCTTCTGCGGACACTGAAGCTTTCTTT

d_gene: TRBD2
abundance: .
v_gene: TRBV9
j_gene: TRBJ2-3
CDR3aa: CASSTGGSLTDTQYF
CDR3nt: TGTGCCAGCAGCACCGGGGGGAGCCTTACAGATACGCAGTATTTT

d_gene: .
abundance: .
v_gene: TRBV15
j_gene: TRBJ1-4
CDR3aa: CATGRDNQEEKLFF
CDR3nt: TGTGCCACCGGCCGGGACAACCAAGAGGAAAAACTGTTTTTT

d_gene: TRBD2
abundance: .
v_gene: TRBV9
j_gene: TRBJ2-1
CDR3aa: CASSPSGSFGNEQFF
CDR3nt: TGTGCCAGCAGCCCGAGCGGGAGTTTCGGCAATGAGCAGTTCTTC

d_gene: .
abundance: .
v_gene: TRBV7-9
j_gene: TRBJ2-3
CDR3aa: CASSLVRELGPDTQYF
CDR3nt: TGTGCCAGCAGCTTGGTCCGGGAGTTAGGGCCAGATACGCAGTATTTT

d_gene: .
abundance: once
v_gene: TRBV28
j_gene: TRBJ2-7
CDR3aa: CASSLGGGYEQYF
CDR3nt: TGTGCCAGCAGTTTAGGGGGTGGGTACGAGCAGTACTTC

d_gene: .
abundance: .
v_gene: TRBV27
j_gene: TRBJ2-1
CDR3aa: CASSLSVGWTSSYNEQFF
CDR3nt: TGTGCCAGCAGTTTGAGCGTAGGGTGGACAAGCTCCTACAATGAGCAGTTCTTC

d_gene: TRBD2
abundance: .
v_gene: TRBV5-1
j_gene: TRBJ2-7
CDR3aa: CASSRGDEQYF
CDR3nt: TGCGCCAGCAGCCGGGGGGACGAGCAGTACTTC

d_gene: TRBD1
abundance: few
v_gene: TRBV11-2
j_gene: TRBJ1-1
CDR3aa: CASSRTGVVAFF
CDR3nt: TGTGCCAGCAGTCGTACAGGGGTCGTTGCTTTCTTT

d_gene: TRBD1
abundance: .
v_gene: TRBV7-2
j_gene: TRBJ2-6
CDR3aa: CASSSYRDRGPGANVLTF
CDR3nt: TGTGCCAGCAGCTCCTATCGGGACAGGGGGCCTGGGGCCAACGTCCTGACTTTC